Listed below are T cell receptor beta chains from one sample, sequenced in a study of shared clonotypes between healthy human individuals. Clones were sequenced by immunoSEQ multiplex PCR, and TCRdb holds only the in-frame ones, with some missing. This sample has 800,000 or so clones; roughly 96% occur once, and the top ten carry around 0.21%. Sequenced: naive CD8+ T cells sorted from blood. The receptors come from a man aged 25-45 years in good health. Each CDR3 is given with its conserved first and last residue. Fields, in order: V gene, clone size, D gene, J gene, CDR3 DNA, CDR3 protein. The D gene is left open where the match is weak. Where a row states a size, it is once, few, many or the class of an expanded clone; other rows omit it.

v_call: TRBV29-1
clone_size: .
d_call: .
j_call: TRBJ2-1
cdr3_nt: TGCAGCGTACAGGGTCGGTCCGCTTACAATGAGCAGTTCTTC
cdr3_aa: CSVQGRSAYNEQFF

v_call: TRBV19
clone_size: .
d_call: .
j_call: TRBJ2-5
cdr3_nt: TGTGCCAGTAGTCCAACCCAGGGGGGAGAGACCCAGTACTTC
cdr3_aa: CASSPTQGGETQYF

v_call: TRBV7-9
clone_size: once
d_call: .
j_call: TRBJ1-2
cdr3_nt: TGTGCCAGCAGCCCCGACGGAACGGGCCGCAATGGCTACACCTTC
cdr3_aa: CASSPDGTGRNGYTF

v_call: TRBV28
clone_size: .
d_call: .
j_call: TRBJ1-2
cdr3_nt: TGTGCCAGCAGTACAGGGAACTATGGCTACACCTTC
cdr3_aa: CASSTGNYGYTF

v_call: TRBV19
clone_size: .
d_call: TRBD2
j_call: TRBJ2-7
cdr3_nt: TGTGCCAGTAGTGAGGGCGGGAGAGGGTACGAGCAGTACTTC
cdr3_aa: CASSEGGRGYEQYF

v_call: TRBV9
clone_size: .
d_call: .
j_call: TRBJ1-4
cdr3_nt: TGTGCCAGCAGCGAGTTGGGGTCGGATGAAAAACTGTTTTTT
cdr3_aa: CASSELGSDEKLFF

v_call: TRBV29-1
clone_size: .
d_call: .
j_call: TRBJ1-1
cdr3_nt: TGCAGCGTTGAAGAACCGACAGATACAAACACTGAAGCTTTCTTT
cdr3_aa: CSVEEPTDTNTEAFF

v_call: TRBV29-1
clone_size: .
d_call: TRBD1
j_call: TRBJ2-7
cdr3_nt: TGCAGCGTTTATGGGACAGGGGGAAGCTCCTACGAGCAGTACTTC
cdr3_aa: CSVYGTGGSSYEQYF

v_call: TRBV29-1
clone_size: .
d_call: TRBD2
j_call: TRBJ2-1
cdr3_nt: TGCAGCGTTGAAGAATCCGGGACTAGCGGGATCGCTGAGCAGTTCTTC
cdr3_aa: CSVEESGTSGIAEQFF

v_call: TRBV19
clone_size: .
d_call: .
j_call: TRBJ2-3
cdr3_nt: TGTGCCAGTAGTATACAGGGCCCAGATACGCAGTATTTT
cdr3_aa: CASSIQGPDTQYF

v_call: TRBV5-1
clone_size: .
d_call: .
j_call: TRBJ2-2
cdr3_nt: TGCGCCAGCAGCTTGGCTCAGGGAGGCACCGGGGAGCTGTTTTTT
cdr3_aa: CASSLAQGGTGELFF

v_call: TRBV28
clone_size: .
d_call: .
j_call: TRBJ2-5
cdr3_nt: TGTGCCAGCAGACGCCAAGAGACCCAGTACTTC
cdr3_aa: CASRRQETQYF

v_call: TRBV7-9
clone_size: .
d_call: TRBD2
j_call: TRBJ2-1
cdr3_nt: TGTGCCAGCAGCTCTACTAGCGGGAGTAGTAATGAGCAGTTCTTC
cdr3_aa: CASSSTSGSSNEQFF

v_call: TRBV7-6
clone_size: .
d_call: .
j_call: TRBJ2-7
cdr3_nt: TGTGCCAGCAGCTTAGGGGCTAGTCTAAGTCCCGAGCAGTACTTC
cdr3_aa: CASSLGASLSPEQYF

v_call: TRBV25-1
clone_size: .
d_call: TRBD1
j_call: TRBJ1-2
cdr3_nt: TGTGCCAGCACTGGGGGGACAGGGGCTGGCTACACCTTC
cdr3_aa: CASTGGTGAGYTF

v_call: TRBV19
clone_size: .
d_call: .
j_call: TRBJ2-3
cdr3_nt: TGTGCCAGTAGTATTGGCCAGCGGGCCACAGATACGCAGTATTTT
cdr3_aa: CASSIGQRATDTQYF

v_call: TRBV7-9
clone_size: .
d_call: .
j_call: TRBJ2-5
cdr3_nt: TGTGCCAGCAGCTTAGCCAGTGAGACCCAGTACTTC
cdr3_aa: CASSLASETQYF

v_call: TRBV5-6
clone_size: .
d_call: .
j_call: TRBJ1-2
cdr3_nt: TGTGCCAGCATCGGAACAGGCAACTATGGCTACACCTTC
cdr3_aa: CASIGTGNYGYTF

v_call: TRBV27
clone_size: .
d_call: TRBD1
j_call: TRBJ2-7
cdr3_nt: TGTGCCAGCAGTCCGCAGACAGGGGTTCTCTACGAGCAGTACTTC
cdr3_aa: CASSPQTGVLYEQYF

v_call: TRBV7-9
clone_size: .
d_call: .
j_call: TRBJ2-1
cdr3_nt: TGTGCCAGCAACTCGCAGGGCTTGGAGCAGTTCTTC
cdr3_aa: CASNSQGLEQFF

v_call: TRBV27
clone_size: once
d_call: TRBD2
j_call: TRBJ2-2
cdr3_nt: TGTGCCAGCAGTGCATCCGGGGGGGGCACCGGGGAGCTGTTTTTT
cdr3_aa: CASSASGGGTGELFF

v_call: TRBV14
clone_size: .
d_call: TRBD1
j_call: TRBJ2-3
cdr3_nt: TGTGCCAGCAGCCAAGAAGTCCTAGGGGGCGCCCCAGATACGCAGTATTTT
cdr3_aa: CASSQEVLGGAPDTQYF

v_call: TRBV6-6
clone_size: .
d_call: TRBD1
j_call: TRBJ1-4
cdr3_nt: TGTGCCAGCAGTTACTCACAGGGGACGGCTAATGAAAAACTGTTTTTT
cdr3_aa: CASSYSQGTANEKLFF

v_call: TRBV10-3
clone_size: once
d_call: .
j_call: TRBJ1-1
cdr3_nt: TGTGCCATCAGTGACAGGGGCGGGCGGGGACACACTGAAGCTTTCTTT
cdr3_aa: CAISDRGGRGHTEAFF

v_call: TRBV30
clone_size: once
d_call: TRBD1
j_call: TRBJ2-7
cdr3_nt: TGTGCCTGGAACAGGGGAACGGGCTACGAGCAGTACTTC
cdr3_aa: CAWNRGTGYEQYF

v_call: TRBV11-1
clone_size: .
d_call: .
j_call: TRBJ2-7
cdr3_nt: TGTGCCAGCAGCTTAGCGTCGGGCACGCCGGCACGCTACGAGCAGTACTTC
cdr3_aa: CASSLASGTPARYEQYF

v_call: TRBV28
clone_size: .
d_call: .
j_call: TRBJ2-2
cdr3_nt: TGTGCCAGCAGTCCTCGCGGGGAGCTGTTTTTT
cdr3_aa: CASSPRGELFF

v_call: TRBV9
clone_size: .
d_call: .
j_call: TRBJ2-5
cdr3_nt: TGTGCCAGCAGCGTAACAGGGCGTATCCAAGAGACCCAGTACTTC
cdr3_aa: CASSVTGRIQETQYF

v_call: TRBV2
clone_size: .
d_call: .
j_call: TRBJ2-1
cdr3_nt: TGTGCCAGCAGCCCGGCGGCGATTCCGGGTAAGGTAGGCTCCTACAATGAGCAGTTCTTC
cdr3_aa: CASSPAAIPGKVGSYNEQFF

v_call: TRBV6-1
clone_size: .
d_call: .
j_call: TRBJ2-1
cdr3_nt: TGTGCCAGCAGTGGACCGGGACAAGGATACAATGAGCAGTTCTTC
cdr3_aa: CASSGPGQGYNEQFF

v_call: TRBV2
clone_size: .
d_call: TRBD2
j_call: TRBJ2-1
cdr3_nt: TGTGCCAGCTTGGGCGGGAGTTGGTTAAATGAGCAGTTCTTC
cdr3_aa: CASLGGSWLNEQFF

v_call: TRBV18
clone_size: .
d_call: TRBD2
j_call: TRBJ2-1
cdr3_nt: TGTGCCAGCTCACCATCAAGACTAGCGGCATACAATGAGCAGTTCTTC
cdr3_aa: CASSPSRLAAYNEQFF

v_call: TRBV27
clone_size: .
d_call: .
j_call: TRBJ1-1
cdr3_nt: TGTGCCAGCAGTCCCCAGGATTACACTGAAGCTTTCTTT
cdr3_aa: CASSPQDYTEAFF

v_call: TRBV11-2
clone_size: .
d_call: TRBD1
j_call: TRBJ1-4
cdr3_nt: TGTGCCAGCAGCTTAGCCGTCGGACAGGGCGGTGAAAAACTGTTTTTT
cdr3_aa: CASSLAVGQGGEKLFF

v_call: TRBV10-1
clone_size: .
d_call: TRBD1
j_call: TRBJ2-1
cdr3_nt: TGCGCCAGCAGTGAGACGGGACAGGACTACAATGAGCAGTTCTTC
cdr3_aa: CASSETGQDYNEQFF

v_call: TRBV11-2
clone_size: .
d_call: .
j_call: TRBJ2-3
cdr3_nt: TGTGCCAGCAGCTTAAGAGGACGAATTTCCACAGATACGCAGTATTTT
cdr3_aa: CASSLRGRISTDTQYF

v_call: TRBV27
clone_size: .
d_call: .
j_call: TRBJ1-1
cdr3_nt: TGTGCCAGCAGTTTACTTGGGGGACTGAACACTGAAGCTTTCTTT
cdr3_aa: CASSLLGGLNTEAFF

v_call: TRBV4-1
clone_size: .
d_call: TRBD2
j_call: TRBJ2-2
cdr3_nt: TGCGCCAGCAGCCACCGACTAGCGGGCGGCACCGGGGAGCTGTTTTTT
cdr3_aa: CASSHRLAGGTGELFF

v_call: TRBV11-2
clone_size: .
d_call: .
j_call: TRBJ1-5
cdr3_nt: TGTGCCAGCAGCTTAGGGGGGATTCAGCAGCCCCAGCATTTT
cdr3_aa: CASSLGGIQQPQHF

v_call: TRBV29-1
clone_size: .
d_call: .
j_call: TRBJ1-4
cdr3_nt: TGCAGCGTTGGGGGTTTTCCAGGGGCGAGTGAAAAACTGTTTTTT
cdr3_aa: CSVGGFPGASEKLFF

v_call: TRBV5-1
clone_size: .
d_call: .
j_call: TRBJ2-3
cdr3_nt: TGCGCCAGCAGCTTAGCCGGGGTATGGATTACAGATACGCAGTATTTT
cdr3_aa: CASSLAGVWITDTQYF

v_call: TRBV25-1
clone_size: .
d_call: .
j_call: TRBJ1-1
cdr3_nt: TGTGCCAGCAGTCCACGACAGGTATCCGCTGAAGCTTTCTTT
cdr3_aa: CASSPRQVSAEAFF

v_call: TRBV29-1
clone_size: once
d_call: .
j_call: TRBJ2-7
cdr3_nt: TGCAGCGTTGCAGGATCCGATCCCTACGAGCAGTACTTC
cdr3_aa: CSVAGSDPYEQYF

v_call: TRBV9
clone_size: .
d_call: TRBD1
j_call: TRBJ1-2
cdr3_nt: TGTGCCAGCAGCGTAGGGCAGGGGGCTTCCTATGGCTACACCTTC
cdr3_aa: CASSVGQGASYGYTF

v_call: TRBV7-2
clone_size: once
d_call: .
j_call: TRBJ1-2
cdr3_nt: TGTGCCAGCAGCTCTTCCGGGACGTCTTTTTATGGCTACACCTTC
cdr3_aa: CASSSSGTSFYGYTF

v_call: TRBV1
clone_size: .
d_call: .
j_call: TRBJ1-2
cdr3_nt: TGCACCAGCAGCCATTCCGGTAACTATGGCTACACCTTC
cdr3_aa: CTSSHSGNYGYTF

v_call: TRBV27
clone_size: .
d_call: .
j_call: TRBJ2-7
cdr3_nt: TGTGCCAGCAGCCTGGGGTGGGGCTCCTACGAGCAGTACTTC
cdr3_aa: CASSLGWGSYEQYF

v_call: TRBV28
clone_size: .
d_call: .
j_call: TRBJ1-2
cdr3_nt: TGTGCCAGCAGTTCGAAAGCTAACTATGGCTACACCTTC
cdr3_aa: CASSSKANYGYTF